The 14 T cell receptor beta chains given below trace back to one sample, sequenced in a study of blood T cells in healthy people across ages. A second PCR, run for about 7 to 11 cycles, used a sample-barcoded 5' primer plus a J-beta primer mix. One entry per CDR3 protein, called by TCRdb with MiXCR from the 5' RACE reads. Of some 1.8 million distinct CDR3 sequences in the sample, approximately 40% were seen once. Sequencing was performed on blood. These receptors originate from a human donor in good health.

The chain uses TRBV27 and TRBJ1-5; D is undetermined. This CDR3 comprises 15 residues. V lost 5 bases to trimming and J lost 3 bases, with 14 bases between them. Germline CDR1 MNHEY, CDR2 SMNVEV (reference sequence). CDR3 nucleotides: TGTGCCAGCAGTAACGGGCAGTTTTACAATCAGCCCCAGCATTTT. Amino acids: CASSNGQFYNQPQHF.

The chain couples TRBV7-2 to TRBJ1-5; a weak D match, TRBD1 (6 bases). Germline CDR1 SGHTA, CDR2 FQGNSA. There are 15 residues in the CDR3. The V gene lost 2 bases and the J gene lost 5 bases, with 13 bases spanning the gap. CDR3 DNA: TGTGCCAGCAGCTTATCAGCAGGGGTTCATCAGCCCCAGCATTTT. This codes for CASSLSAGVHQPQHF. Full variable domain (outside the CDR3, taken from reference TRBV7-2 and TRBJ1-5): GAGVSQSPSNKVTEKGKDVELRCDPISGHTALYWYRQSLGQGLEFLIYFQGNSAPDKSGLPSDRFSAERTGGSVSTLTIQRTQQEDSAVYLCASSLSAGVHQPQHFGDGTRLSIL.

The genes are TRBV28 and TRBJ2-1; maybe TRBD2 (5 bases). Germline assignment: CDR1 MDHEN and CDR2 SYDVKM. This CDR3 is 17 amino acids long. V gave up 5 bases and J gave up 0 bases, with 17 bases separating them. CDR3 loop: CASSPLSAPSSYNEQFF. The CDR3 bases are TGTGCCAGCAGTCCGCTTAGCGCCCCGAGCTCCTACAATGAGCAGTTCTTC.

This clonotype occurred a few times. The chain is built from TRBV7-2 and TRBJ2-3; TRBD2 agrees at 7 bases. There are 14 residues in the CDR3. Germline V gene lookup returns CDR1 SGHTA and CDR2 FQGNSA. J gave up 4 bases and V 1 base, and 2 bases lay outside the gene matches. CDR3 bases: TGTGCCAGCAGCTTAGGGGCGGGGGCAGATACGCAGTATTTT. Protein product: CASSLGAGADTQYF.

This chain joins TRBV20-1 and TRBJ2-3, with a possible D match to TRBD2 (5 bases). This CDR3 comprises 13 residues. CDR1 and CDR2 (germline): DFQATT, SNEGSKA (reference sequence). Trimming pared 2 bases from V and 3 bases from J, leaving 9 bases between. CDR3 region: CSARSGETDTQYF. The CDR3 DNA sequence: TGCAGTGCTAGATCCGGGGAAACAGATACGCAGTATTTT.

This clonotype was picked up a small number of times. The chain is built from TRBV24-1 and TRBJ2-1, with 8 bases matching TRBD2. Germline-derived CDR1 and CDR2 are KGHDR and SFDVKD. CDR3 length: 21 amino acids. V lost 2 bases, J lost 0 bases, and 17 bases stayed unmatched. The CDR3 reads CATSDWCGGRAGGCSYNEQFF. The CDR3, as DNA: TGTGCCACCAGTGATTGGTGTGGGGGTCGTGCGGGGGGATGCTCCTACAATGAGCAGTTCTTC.

Concerning this clonotype itself: The CDR3 does not end in the conserved phenylalanine or tryptophan, so this is likely a read error. This chain connects TRBV10-3 to TRBJ2-1; D call uncertain. V was clipped by 3 bases and J by 8 bases, with 5 bases between them. CDR3 length: 11 residues. In germline, CDR1 is ENHRY, CDR2 SYGVKD. In DNA form, the CDR3 reads TGTGCCATCAGTGAAGCAGATGAGCAGTTCTGC. As protein: CAISEADEQFC.

This clonotype has a handful of counts. The chain has TRBV7-2 and TRBJ2-3, with 10 bases identical to TRBD2. Looked up from germline, CDR1 is SGHTA and CDR2 is FQGNSA. CDR3 length: 17 amino acids. V shed 0 bases and J 1 base; nucleotides not matched to a gene: 4. CDR3 sequence: CASSLALGTSGTDTQYF. As DNA, the CDR3 is TGTGCCAGCAGCTTAGCGCTGGGGACTAGCGGCACAGATACGCAGTATTTT.

This clonotype was detected only a few times. The chain links TRBV5-5 to TRBJ1-2; no reliable D call. The V end was cut by 4 bases, the J end by 3 bases, with 16 bases between. The CDR3 length is 15 residues. Per the germline V gene, CDR1 is SGHKS and CDR2 is YYEKEE (reference sequence). The CDR3 nucleotides read TGTGCCAGCAGCCCCCGGTGGGAGGGATACTATGGCTACACCTTC. Translation: CASSPRWEGYYGYTF. The entire variable domain, with the rest obtained from reference TRBV5-5 and TRBJ1-2, is as follows: DAGVTQSPTHLIKTRGQQVTLRCSPISGHKSVSWYQQVLGQGPQFIFQYYEKEERGRGNFPDRFSARQFPNYSSELNVNALLLGDSALYLCASSPRWEGYYGYTFGSGTRLTVV.

This chain uses TRBV29-1 with TRBJ1-2; 9 bases are shared with TRBD1. Losses at the gene ends were 7 bases for V and 9 bases for J; bases not matched to a gene: 12. The CDR3 extends over 13 amino acids. Germline V gene sequence: CDR1 SQVTM, CDR2 ANQGSEA. CDR3 bases: TGCAGCGCCGGATGGACAGGGGAGCGAAGCTACACCTTC. Its protein is CSAGWTGERSYTF.

This rearrangement joins TRBV27 to TRBJ2-1; tentatively, D is TRBD1 or TRBD2 (7 bases each). Trimming removed 7 bases at V and 3 bases at J, with 13 bases between. The CDR3 length is 14 residues. Germline V CDR1 and CDR2: MNHEY, SMNVEV (reference sequence). The CDR3 loop is CASTPGGVYNEQFF. The DNA of the CDR3 is TGTGCCAGCACTCCAGGGGGGGTCTACAATGAGCAGTTCTTC.

Here the CDR3 reads CASGPPSGVNYGYTF. The CDR3 DNA reads as TGTGCCAGCGGCCCACCATCCGGGGTTAACTATGGCTACACCTTC. The chain recombines TRBV3-1 with TRBJ1-2; no firm D call. Germline-derived CDR1 and CDR2 are LGHDT and YNNKEL (reference sequence). The germline V and J ends were trimmed by 8 bases and 1 base, with 17 bases remaining between them. This CDR3 has 15 residues.

The gene calls are TRBV7-8 and TRBJ1-1; a weak D match, TRBD1 (6 bases). Trimming stripped 1 base from V and 10 bases from J, with 13 bases between. In germline, CDR1 is SGHVS, CDR2 FQNEAQ. The CDR3 length is 13 residues. CDR3 amino acids: CASSLGTDRGAFF. CDR3 in DNA: TGTGCCAGCAGCTTAGGGACAGACCGTGGAGCTTTCTTT.

This clonotype was seen once. The chain combines TRBV12-3 or TRBV12-4 with TRBJ2-5; D uncertain. The CDR3 runs 14 residues. V lost 4 bases and J lost 11, with 20 bases in between. The CDR3 region is CASSSPRLGSGQYF. In nucleotides, the CDR3 is TGTGCCAGCAGTTCCCCCCGCCTCGGCAGTGGGCAGTACTTC.